This T cell receptor (beta chain) came from a study of T cell clones after liver transplantation. Study-wide context: Without induction therapy, subjects received standard immunosuppression until 12-24 months post-transplant.

As concerns this clone: Its antigen is not identified.

Germline lookup yields CDR1 MNHNS and CDR2 SASEGT. Trimming stripped 3 bases from V and 0 bases from J, with 9 bases between. This CDR3 comprises 15 residues. The method was immunoSEQ multiplex PCR; TCRdb's version includes in-frame clones alone and lacks a portion of them. This sample has tens of thousands of clones, with roughly nine tenths found just once. Whole-study findings and limits: In 5 of 8 subjects, circulating graft-donor-reactive CD4 TCRbeta sequences fell significantly after transplant.

Sequencing used CD4+ T cells from blood, obtained before liver transplant. V gene TRBV6-1 combines with J gene TRBJ1-5; D unclear. This TCR derives from a human donor who received a liver transplant. CDR3 sequence: CASSDGSLSNQPQHF. DNA of the CDR3: TGTGCCAGCAGTGATGGATCCCTTAGCAATCAGCCCCAGCATTTT.